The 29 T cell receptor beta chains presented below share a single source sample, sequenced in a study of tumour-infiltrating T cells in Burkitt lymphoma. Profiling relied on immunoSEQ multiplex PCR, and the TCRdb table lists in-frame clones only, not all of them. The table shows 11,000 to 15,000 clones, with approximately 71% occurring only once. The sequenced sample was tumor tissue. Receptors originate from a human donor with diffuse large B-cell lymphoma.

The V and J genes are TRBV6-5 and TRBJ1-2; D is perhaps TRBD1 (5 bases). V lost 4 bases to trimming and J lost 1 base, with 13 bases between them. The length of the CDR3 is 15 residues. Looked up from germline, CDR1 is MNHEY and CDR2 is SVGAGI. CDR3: CASSSLPTDNYGYTF. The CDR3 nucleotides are TGTGCCAGCAGTTCACTCCCGACAGATAACTATGGCTACACCTTC.

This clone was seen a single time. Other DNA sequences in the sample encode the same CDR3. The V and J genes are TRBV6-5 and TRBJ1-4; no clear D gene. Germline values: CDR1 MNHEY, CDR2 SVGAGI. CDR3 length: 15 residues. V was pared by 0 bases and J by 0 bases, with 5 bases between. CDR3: CASSYSGSTNEKLFF. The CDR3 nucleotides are TGTGCCAGCAGTTACTCAGGTTCAACTAATGAAAAACTGTTTTTT.

CDR3 amino acids: CASSYGTGVGTDTQYF. The CDR3 DNA follows: TGCGCCAGCAGCTACGGGACAGGGGTAGGAACAGATACGCAGTATTTT. The chain has TRBV5-1 and TRBJ2-3; 10 bases fit TRBD1. Germline-derived CDR1 and CDR2 are SGHRS and YFSETQ. This CDR3 has 16 residues. With 3 bases clipped from V and 3 bases from J, the junction kept 7 bases outside the gene matches.

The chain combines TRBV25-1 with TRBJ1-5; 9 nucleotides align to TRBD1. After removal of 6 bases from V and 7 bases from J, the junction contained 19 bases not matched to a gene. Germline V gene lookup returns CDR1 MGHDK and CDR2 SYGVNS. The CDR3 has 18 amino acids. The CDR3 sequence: CASSRKRVDRGPRQPQHF. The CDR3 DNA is TGTGCCAGCAGCCGAAAGCGTGTGGACAGGGGCCCGCGACAGCCCCAGCATTTT.

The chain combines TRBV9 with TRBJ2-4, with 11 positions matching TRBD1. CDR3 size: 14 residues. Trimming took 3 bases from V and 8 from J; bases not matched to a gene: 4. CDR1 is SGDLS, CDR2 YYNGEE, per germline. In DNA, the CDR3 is TGTGCCAGCAGCGCCGGGACAGGGGGGGACATTCAGTACTTC. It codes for CASSAGTGGDIQYF.

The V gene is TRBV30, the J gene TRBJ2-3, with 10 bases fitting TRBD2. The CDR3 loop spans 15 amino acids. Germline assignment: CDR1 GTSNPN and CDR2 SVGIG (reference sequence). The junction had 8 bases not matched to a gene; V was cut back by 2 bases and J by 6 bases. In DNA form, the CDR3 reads TGTGCCTGGAGTCCCCGACTAGCGGGCGGGGATACGCAGTATTTT. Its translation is CAWSPRLAGGDTQYF.

CDR3 nucleotides: TGTGCCAGCAGCCTTAGGACAGCCCGCACAGATACGCAGTATTTT. Protein product: CASSLRTARTDTQYF. The chain uses TRBV9 and TRBJ2-3; the D gene is possibly TRBD1 (6 bases). The germline CDR1 and CDR2 sequences are SGDLS and YYNGEE. The CDR3 consists of 15 residues. The V end lost 4 bases, the J end lost 1 base, and 13 bases lay between the germline ends.

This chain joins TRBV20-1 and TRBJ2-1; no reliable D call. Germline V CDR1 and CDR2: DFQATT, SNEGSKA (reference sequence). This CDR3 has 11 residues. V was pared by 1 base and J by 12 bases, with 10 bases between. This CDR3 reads CSARATAGQFF. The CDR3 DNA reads TGCAGTGCTAGAGCTACTGCTGGGCAGTTCTTC.

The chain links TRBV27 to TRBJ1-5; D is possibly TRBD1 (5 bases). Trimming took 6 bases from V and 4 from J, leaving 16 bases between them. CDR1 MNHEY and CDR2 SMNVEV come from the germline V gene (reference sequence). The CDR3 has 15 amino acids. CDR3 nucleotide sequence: TGTGCCAGCAGCCCCTGGGGGGGACCGAATCAGCCCCAGCATTTT. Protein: CASSPWGGPNQPQHF.

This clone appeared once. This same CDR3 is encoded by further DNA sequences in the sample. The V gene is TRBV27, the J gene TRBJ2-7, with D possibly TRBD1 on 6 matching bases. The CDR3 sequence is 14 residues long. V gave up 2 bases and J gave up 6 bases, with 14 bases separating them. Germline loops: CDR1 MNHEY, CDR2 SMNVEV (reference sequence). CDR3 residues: CASSLGTGRGEQYF. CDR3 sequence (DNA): TGTGCCAGCAGTTTAGGTACAGGGAGAGGCGAGCAGTACTTC.

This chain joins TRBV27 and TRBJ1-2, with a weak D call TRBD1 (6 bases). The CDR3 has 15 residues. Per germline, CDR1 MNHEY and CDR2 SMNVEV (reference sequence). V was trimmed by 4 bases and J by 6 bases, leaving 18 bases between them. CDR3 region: CASSSAQTGSDGYTF. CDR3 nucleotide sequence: TGTGCCAGCAGTTCAGCCCAAACAGGGAGCGATGGCTACACCTTC.

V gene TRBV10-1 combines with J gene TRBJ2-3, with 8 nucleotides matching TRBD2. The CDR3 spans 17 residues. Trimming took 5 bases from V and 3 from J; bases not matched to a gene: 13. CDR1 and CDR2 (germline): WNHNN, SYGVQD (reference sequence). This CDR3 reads CASSISGRAGATDTQYF. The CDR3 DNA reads TGCGCCAGCAGTATTTCCGGGAGGGCCGGAGCAACAGATACGCAGTATTTT.

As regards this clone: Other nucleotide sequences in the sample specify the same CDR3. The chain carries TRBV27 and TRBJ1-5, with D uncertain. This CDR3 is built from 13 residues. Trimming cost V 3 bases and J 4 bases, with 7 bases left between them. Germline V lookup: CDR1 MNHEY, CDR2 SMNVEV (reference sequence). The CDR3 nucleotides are TGTGCCAGCAGTTTTAAGGGTAATCAGCCCCAGCATTTT. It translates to CASSFKGNQPQHF.

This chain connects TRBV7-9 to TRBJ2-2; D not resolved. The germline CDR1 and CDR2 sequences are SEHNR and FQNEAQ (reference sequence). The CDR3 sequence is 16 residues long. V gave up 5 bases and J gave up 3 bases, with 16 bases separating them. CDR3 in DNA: TGTGCCAGCAGCCAAATTATCGTAAGGGACACCGGGGAGCTGTTTTTT. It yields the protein CASSQIIVRDTGELFF.

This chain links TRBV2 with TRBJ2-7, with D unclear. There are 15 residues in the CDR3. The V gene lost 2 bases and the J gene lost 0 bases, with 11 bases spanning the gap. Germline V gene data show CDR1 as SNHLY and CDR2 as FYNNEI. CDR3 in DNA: TGTGCCAGCAGTGAAAAGTTCTCTAGCTCCTACGAGCAGTACTTC. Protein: CASSEKFSSSYEQYF.

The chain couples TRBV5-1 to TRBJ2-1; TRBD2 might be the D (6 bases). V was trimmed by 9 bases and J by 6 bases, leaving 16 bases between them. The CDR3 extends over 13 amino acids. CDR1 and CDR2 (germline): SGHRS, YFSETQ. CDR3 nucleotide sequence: TGCGCCACCCGCTCTAGCGTGGGCAATGAGCAGTTCTTC. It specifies CATRSSVGNEQFF.

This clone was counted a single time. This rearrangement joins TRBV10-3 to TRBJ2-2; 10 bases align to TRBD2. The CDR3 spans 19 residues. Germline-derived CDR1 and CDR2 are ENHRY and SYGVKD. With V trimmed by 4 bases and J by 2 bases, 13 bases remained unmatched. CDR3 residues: CAISVGDRGLALNTGELFF. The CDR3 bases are TGTGCCATCAGTGTCGGGGACCGGGGACTAGCGCTCAACACCGGGGAGCTGTTTTTT.

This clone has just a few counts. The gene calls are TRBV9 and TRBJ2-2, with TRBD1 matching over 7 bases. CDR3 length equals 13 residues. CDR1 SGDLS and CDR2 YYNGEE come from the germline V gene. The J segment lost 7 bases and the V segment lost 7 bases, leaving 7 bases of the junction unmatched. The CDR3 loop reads CASETGVDGELFF. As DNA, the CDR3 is TGTGCCAGCGAAACAGGGGTGGACGGGGAGCTGTTTTTT.

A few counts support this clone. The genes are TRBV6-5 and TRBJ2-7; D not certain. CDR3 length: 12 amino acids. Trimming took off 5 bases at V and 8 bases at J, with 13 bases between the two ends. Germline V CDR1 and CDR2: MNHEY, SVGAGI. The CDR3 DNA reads TGTGCCAGCAGTGCAAACCCCCTACAGCAGTACGTC. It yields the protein CASSANPLQQYV.

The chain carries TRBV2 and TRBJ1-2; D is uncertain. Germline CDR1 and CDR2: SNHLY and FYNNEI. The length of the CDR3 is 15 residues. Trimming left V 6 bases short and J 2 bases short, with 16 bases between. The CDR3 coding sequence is TGTGCCAGCAGAGCCGTCCCAAGGAGGAACTATGGCTACACCTTC. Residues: CASRAVPRRNYGYTF.

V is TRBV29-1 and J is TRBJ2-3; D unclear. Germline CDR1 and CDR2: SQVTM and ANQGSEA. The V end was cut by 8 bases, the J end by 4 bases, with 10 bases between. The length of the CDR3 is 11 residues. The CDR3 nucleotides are TGCAGCCCCTTTTCGGCAGATACGCAGTATTTT. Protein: CSPFSADTQYF.

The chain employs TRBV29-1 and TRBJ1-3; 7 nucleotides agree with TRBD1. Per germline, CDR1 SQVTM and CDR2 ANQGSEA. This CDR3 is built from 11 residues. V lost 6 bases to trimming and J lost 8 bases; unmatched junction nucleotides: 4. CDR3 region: CSVHRGDTIYF. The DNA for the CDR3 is TGCAGCGTGCACAGGGGAGACACCATATATTTT.

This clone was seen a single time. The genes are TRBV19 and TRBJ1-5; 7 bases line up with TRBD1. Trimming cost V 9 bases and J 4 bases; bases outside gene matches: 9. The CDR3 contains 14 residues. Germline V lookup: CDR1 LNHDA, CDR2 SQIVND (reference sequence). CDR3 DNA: TGTGCCAGCAGTGAGGGACAGAAAAATCAGCCCCAGCATTTT. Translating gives CASSEGQKNQPQHF.

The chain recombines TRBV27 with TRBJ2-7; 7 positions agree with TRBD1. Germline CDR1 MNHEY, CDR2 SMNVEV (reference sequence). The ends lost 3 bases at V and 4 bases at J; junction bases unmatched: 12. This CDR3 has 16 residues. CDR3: CASSFLARGLSYEQYF. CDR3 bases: TGTGCCAGCAGTTTCCTTGCCAGGGGGTTGAGTTACGAGCAGTACTTC.

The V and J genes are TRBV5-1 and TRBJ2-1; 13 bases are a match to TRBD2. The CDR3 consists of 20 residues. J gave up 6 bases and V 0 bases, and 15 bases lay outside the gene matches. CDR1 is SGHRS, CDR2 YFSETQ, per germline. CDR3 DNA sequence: TGCGCCAGCAGCTTGGGCTGGACTAGCGGGAGTTTTGATACTTTCAATGAGCAGTTCTTC. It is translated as CASSLGWTSGSFDTFNEQFF.

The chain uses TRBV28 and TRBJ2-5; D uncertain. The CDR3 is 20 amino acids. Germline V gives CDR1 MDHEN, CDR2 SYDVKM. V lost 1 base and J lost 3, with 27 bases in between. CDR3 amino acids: CASSLFAFRWRGALKETQYF. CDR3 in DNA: TGTGCCAGCAGTTTATTTGCATTCCGGTGGAGAGGAGCCCTAAAAGAGACCCAGTACTTC.

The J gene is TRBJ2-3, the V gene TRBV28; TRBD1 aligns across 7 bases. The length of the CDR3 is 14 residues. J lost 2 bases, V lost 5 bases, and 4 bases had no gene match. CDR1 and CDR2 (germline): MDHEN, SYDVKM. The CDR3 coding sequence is TGTGCCAGCAGTCGGGACAGACTCACAGATACGCAGTATTTT. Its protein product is CASSRDRLTDTQYF.

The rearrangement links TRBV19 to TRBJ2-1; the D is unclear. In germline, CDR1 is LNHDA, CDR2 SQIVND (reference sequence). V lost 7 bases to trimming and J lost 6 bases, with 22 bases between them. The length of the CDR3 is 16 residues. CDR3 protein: CASTSGNSGVGNEQFF. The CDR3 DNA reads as TGTGCCAGTACGAGTGGTAATAGTGGGGTCGGCAATGAGCAGTTCTTC.

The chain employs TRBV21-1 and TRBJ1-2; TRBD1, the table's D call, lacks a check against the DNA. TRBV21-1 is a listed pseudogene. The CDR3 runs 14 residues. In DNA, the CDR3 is TGTGCCAGCAGCCTCCTAGACAGGGGCCATGGCTACACCTTC. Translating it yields CASSLLDRGHGYTF.